This T cell receptor (beta chain) was captured in a study of somatic mutations in cytotoxic T cells in rheumatoid arthritis. Study conclusions and caveats: Rheumatoid arthritis patients showed slight TRBV07 underrepresentation, unadjusted for multiple comparisons.

Germline V CDR1 and CDR2: SGDLS, YYNGEE. The CDR3 has 14 amino acids. Between the trimmed V and J ends, which lost 3 bases and 4 bases, there was a span of 10 bases. This clone turned up a few times. Its specificity is not known. The method was immunoSEQ multiplex PCR; TCRdb's version includes in-frame clones alone and lacks a portion of them. The profile shows around 16,000 clones, about four fifths of them singletons. V is TRBV9 and J is TRBJ1-4; D ambiguous. The source of this sequence is an adult with rheumatoid arthritis. Specimen: CD8+ T cells sorted from blood. The CDR3 coding sequence is TGTGCCAGCAGCGGCCGGGAAGGTAATGAAAAACTGTTTTTT. This encodes CASSGREGNEKLFF. Full variable domain (missing parts from reference TRBV9 and TRBJ1-4): DSGVTQTPKHLITATGQRVTLRCSPRSGDLSVYWYQQSLDQGLQFLIQYYNGEERAKGNILERFSAQQFPDLHSELNLSSLELGDSALYFCASSGREGNEKLFFGSGTQLSVL.